Presented here are 9 T cell receptor beta chains from one specimen sequenced in a study of T-cell memory formation after mild COVID-19. TCRdb reprocessed the 5' RACE reads with MiXCR, giving one entry per CDR3 protein. This table holds tens of thousands of distinct CDR3 sequences, roughly 16% found once. Sequenced input: PBMCs or a T cell subset sorted from them (not recorded which). Receptors originate from a man aged 18 to 30 who had mild COVID-19 (a few samples of this study predate the infection). Cell type and time point are not known.

This clonotype was observed a handful of times. The chain couples TRBV10-3 to TRBJ1-2; 7 positions match TRBD1. CDR3 length: 13 amino acids. V lost 8 bases to trimming and J lost 9 bases; unmatched junction nucleotides: 12. Per germline, CDR1 ENHRY and CDR2 SYGVKD. The CDR3 DNA sequence: TGTGCCATCCTGGGACAGTCGGTTAGTAGCTACACCTTC. It encodes CAILGQSVSSYTF.

There are a few counts of this clonotype. V usage is TRBV6-5 and J usage is TRBJ2-7; maybe TRBD1 (5 bases). Germline-derived CDR1 and CDR2 are MNHEY and SVGAGI. The CDR3 length is 13 residues. V dropped 2 bases and J dropped 6 bases, with 11 bases sitting between them. CDR3: CASSYGAALEQYF. CDR3 coding DNA: TGTGCCAGCAGTTACGGGGCAGCCCTCGAGCAGTACTTC.

In its sample, this clonotype was seen a few times. This sequence joins TRBV2 and TRBJ1-5, with D hard to call. The CDR3 has 14 residues. V was shortened by 1 base and J by 5 bases, with 9 bases between the two germline ends. Germline V lookup: CDR1 SNHLY, CDR2 FYNNEI. CDR3 in amino acids: CASSEGIGYQPQHF. The CDR3 nucleotides are TGTGCCAGCAGTGAAGGAATCGGATATCAGCCCCAGCATTTT.

The rearrangement links TRBV6-5 to TRBJ2-7; 7 positions agree with TRBD1. The CDR3 totals 12 residues. Per the germline V gene, CDR1 is MNHEY and CDR2 is SVGAGI. With 6 bases clipped from V and 5 bases from J, the junction kept 4 bases outside the gene matches. The CDR3 DNA reads as TGTGCCAGCAGAGCCGGGACAGACGAGCAGTACTTC. It yields the protein CASRAGTDEQYF.

The chain employs TRBV29-1 and TRBJ1-1; a weak D match, TRBD1 (5 bases). The V gene lost 5 bases and the J gene lost 1 base, with 8 bases spanning the gap. The CDR3 loop spans 12 amino acids. Germline loops: CDR1 SQVTM, CDR2 ANQGSEA. CDR3 sequence reads: CSVRDGNTEAFF. CDR3 in DNA: TGCAGCGTTCGGGACGGGAACACTGAAGCTTTCTTT.

This clonotype was found a few times. This chain uses TRBV29-1 with TRBJ2-1; no clear D. The CDR3 extends over 11 amino acids. Germline CDR1 is SQVTM and CDR2 is ANQGSEA. Deletions cut 0 bases from V and 7 bases from J, with 4 bases between. This CDR3 is CSVEDMNEQFF. The CDR3 DNA sequence: TGCAGCGTTGAAGATATGAATGAGCAGTTCTTC.

The CDR3 protein is CASSPTGSGGYTF. In DNA, the CDR3 is TGTGCCAGCAGCCCGACAGGATCAGGGGGCTACACCTTC. This chain links TRBV12-3 or TRBV12-4 with TRBJ1-2; D is possibly TRBD1 (6 bases). The CDR3 is 13 residues long. Between the trimmed V and J ends, which lost 6 bases and 8 bases, there was a span of 16 bases.

V gene TRBV7-9 combines with J gene TRBJ2-5, with D unclear. CDR3 size: 12 residues. The germline V gene encodes CDR1 SEHNR and CDR2 FQNEAQ (reference sequence). V lost 9 bases and J lost 5, with 13 bases in between. In DNA, the CDR3 is TGTGCCAGTGGCCCACGGCGCGAGACCCAGTACTTC. Translation gives CASGPRRETQYF.

The CDR3 DNA is TGCAGCGGGGGCTGGTTGTACGAGCAGTACTTC. Translating it yields CSGGWLYEQYF. The J gene is TRBJ2-7, the V gene TRBV29-1, with D maybe TRBD1 (5 bases). The CDR3 loop spans 11 amino acids. Germline CDR1 is SQVTM and CDR2 is ANQGSEA. V was cut by 7 bases and J by 4 bases, with 11 bases left in between.